This TCR beta chain was recorded in a study of blood T cell repertoires in COVID-19. Background on the study: Some COVID-19 samples were acute and others convalescent; all came from the United States, Italy and Spain.

Per the study methods: Amplifying reference gene primers gave estimates of nucleated cell counts. Only in-frame clones appear in the TCRdb table, and some are missing; sequencing was by immunoSEQ multiplex PCR. The V and J calls and clone size are taken from that table; D and trimming were inferred from the DNA. Among approximately 260,000 clones listed, just over 90% were seen once. Participant-reported clinical history was the basis for cohort assignment. Material: PBMCs or T cells enriched from blood (not recorded which). This sequence was found in a woman aged 18 to 35 who had recovered from COVID-19.

Written as DNA, the CDR3 is TGTGCCAGCAGCTTAGAGGGGACTAGCGGGACCAATGAGCAGTTCTTC. Translating gives CASSLEGTSGTNEQFF. The chain has TRBV11-2 and TRBJ2-1; 13 bases map to TRBD2. Trimming removed 0 bases from V and 6 bases from J; junction bases left unmatched: 2. There are 16 residues in the CDR3. CDR1 and CDR2 from the germline V gene are SGHAT and FQNNGV.